This T cell receptor beta chain was identified during a study of regulatory T cells in long-lasting Graves disease. Across the study: Graves' cases, newly diagnosed, had used antithyroid drugs under 3 months.

The time point denotes: newly diagnosed GD, antithyroid drugs for less than 3 months. Making the TCR library involved RNA that had been extracted from PBMCs. CDR3 length: 14 amino acids. With 5 bases removed from V and 3 bases from J, the gap between germline ends came to 11 bases. Germline V CDR1 and CDR2: MGHRA, YSYEKL. The table lists this clonotype with a few counts. Its antigen is not known. Study-wide points: New patients shared roughly 980 public clonotypes, fewer than the 2,500 to 3,500 shared by persistent patients.

Arm-PCR of CDR3 regions and iRepertoire HTBI primers were the basis on which TCR beta libraries were built. Via MiXCR, TCRdb re-called the multiplex PCR reads, giving one row per CDR3 protein. In the table there are some 250,000 distinct CDR3 sequences, approximately 20% of which are singletons. This sample also appeared in a second study, on T cells in Graves' hyperthyroidism and ophthalmopathy.

This sequence originates from a woman aged 25 to 39 with Graves disease. The material was peripheral blood mononuclear cells (PBMCs), obtained at new diagnosis, from a patient treated with antithyroid drugs. V gene TRBV4-1 combines with J gene TRBJ1-5, with D possibly matching TRBD1 (5 bases). Written as DNA, the CDR3 is TGCGCCAGCAGCGCACGGGACCTCAATCAGCCCCAGCATTTT. This codes for CASSARDLNQPQHF.